This T cell receptor beta chain comes out of a study of blood T cells in healthy people across ages. This CDR3 region has 15 residues. Germline-derived CDR1 and CDR2 are MNHEY and SMNVEV (reference sequence). Primed by a sample-barcoded 5' primer and a J-beta primer mix, a second PCR proceeded for 7 to 11 cycles. Tags on each cDNA molecule came from a template-switch adaptor with 12 random nucleotides. TCRdb fed the 5' RACE reads into MiXCR, producing one record per CDR3 protein. The data hold 750,000 or so distinct CDR3 sequences, with about 25% observed a single time. These records were also assigned to another study, of T cells of mothers and their children. This second report adds: There were over 9.5 million TCR beta CDR3 reads from each mother and approximately 2.9 million from each child.

Specimen: blood. The source is a boy younger than 18 in good health. This chain connects TRBV27 to TRBJ2-5; possible D gene TRBD1, 5 bases. The end of the DNA is better explained by TRBJ2-1, so the J call may be wrong. The CDR3 DNA follows: TGTGCCAGCAGTTTAGGGGCAGGGATCAGTCCTGAGCAGTTCTTC. Its protein is CASSLGAGISPEQFF.